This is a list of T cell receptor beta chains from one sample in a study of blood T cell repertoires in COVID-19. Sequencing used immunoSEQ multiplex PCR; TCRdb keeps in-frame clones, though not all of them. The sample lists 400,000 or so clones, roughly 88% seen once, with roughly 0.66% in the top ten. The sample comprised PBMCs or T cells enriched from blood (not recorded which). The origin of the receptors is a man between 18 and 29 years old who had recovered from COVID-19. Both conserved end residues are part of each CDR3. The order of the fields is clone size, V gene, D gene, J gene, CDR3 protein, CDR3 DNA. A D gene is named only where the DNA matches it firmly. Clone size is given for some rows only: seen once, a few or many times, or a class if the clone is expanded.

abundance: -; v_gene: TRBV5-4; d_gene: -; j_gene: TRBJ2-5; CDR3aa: CASSPSSPRNQETQYF; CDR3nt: TGTGCCAGCAGTCCGTCAAGCCCCAGGAACCAAGAGACCCAGTACTTC
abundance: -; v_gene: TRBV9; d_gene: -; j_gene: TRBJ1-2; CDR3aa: CASSANSYGYTF; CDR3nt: TGTGCCAGCAGCGCAAATAGCTATGGCTACACCTTC
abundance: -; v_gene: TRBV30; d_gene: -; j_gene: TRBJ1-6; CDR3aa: CAWTSSYNSPLHF; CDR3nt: TGTGCCTGGACGAGCTCCTATAATTCACCCCTCCACTTT
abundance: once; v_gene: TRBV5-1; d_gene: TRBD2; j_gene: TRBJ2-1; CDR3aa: CASSLGSGTPFINEQFF; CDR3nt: TGCGCCAGCAGCCTAGGGAGCGGGACTCCCTTTATCAATGAGCAGTTCTTC
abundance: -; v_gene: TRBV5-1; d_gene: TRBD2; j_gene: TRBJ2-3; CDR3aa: CASSLWLAGDTQYF; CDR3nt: TGCGCCAGCAGCTTGTGGCTAGCGGGCGATACGCAGTATTTT
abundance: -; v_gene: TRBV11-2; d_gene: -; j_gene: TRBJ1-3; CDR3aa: CASSLDRYSGNTIYF; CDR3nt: TGTGCCAGCAGCTTAGACAGATACTCTGGAAACACCATATATTTT
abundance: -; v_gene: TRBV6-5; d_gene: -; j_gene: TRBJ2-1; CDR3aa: CASSYGPGLNEQFF; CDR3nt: TGTGCCAGCAGTTACGGGCCAGGGTTGAATGAGCAGTTCTTC
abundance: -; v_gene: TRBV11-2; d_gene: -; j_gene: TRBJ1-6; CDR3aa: CASSYGQHNSPLHF; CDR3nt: TGTGCCAGCAGCTATGGACAGCATAATTCACCCCTCCACTTT
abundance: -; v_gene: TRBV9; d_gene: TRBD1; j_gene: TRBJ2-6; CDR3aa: CASSVSGTGFSGANVLTF; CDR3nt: TGTGCCAGCAGCGTCTCTGGGACAGGGTTTTCCGGGGCCAACGTCCTGACTTTC
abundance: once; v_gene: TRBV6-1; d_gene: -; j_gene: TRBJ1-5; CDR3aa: CASSEGGRNQPQHF; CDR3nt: TGTGCCAGCAGTGAGGGGGGTCGCAATCAGCCCCAGCATTTT
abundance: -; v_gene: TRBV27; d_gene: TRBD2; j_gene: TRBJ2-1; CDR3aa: CASQTLAGRFEPVPIF; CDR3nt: TGTGCCAGCCAAACTCTAGCGGGGAGGTTTGAGCCGGTTCCGATCTTC
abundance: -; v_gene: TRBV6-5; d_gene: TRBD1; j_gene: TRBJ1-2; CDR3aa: CASRTGVGYTF; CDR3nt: TGTGCCAGCAGGACAGGGGTTGGCTACACCTTC
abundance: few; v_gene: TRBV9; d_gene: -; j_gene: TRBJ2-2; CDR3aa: CASSVGAGNTGELFF; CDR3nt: TGTGCCAGCAGCGTAGGAGCCGGGAACACCGGGGAGCTGTTTTTT
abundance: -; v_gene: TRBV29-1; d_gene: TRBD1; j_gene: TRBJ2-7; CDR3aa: CSATRQGYEQYF; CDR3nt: TGCAGCGCCACCCGACAGGGCTACGAGCAGTACTTC
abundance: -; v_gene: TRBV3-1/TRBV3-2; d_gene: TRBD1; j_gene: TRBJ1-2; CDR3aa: CASSRGTAAGYTF; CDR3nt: TGTGCCAGCAGCCGTGGGACAGCGGCTGGCTACACCTTC
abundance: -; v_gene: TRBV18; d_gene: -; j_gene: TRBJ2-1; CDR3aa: CASSPKERLISYNEQFF; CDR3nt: TGTGCCAGCTCACCAAAGGAGAGACTGATCTCCTACAATGAGCAGTTCTTC
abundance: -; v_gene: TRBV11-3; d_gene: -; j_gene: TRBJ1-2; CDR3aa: CASSLGTVGNTF; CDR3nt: TGTGCCAGCAGCTTAGGGACAGTTGGAAACACCTTC
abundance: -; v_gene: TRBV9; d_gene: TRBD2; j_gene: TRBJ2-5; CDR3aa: CASSPLGGRSWETQYF; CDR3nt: TGTGCCAGCAGCCCGCTAGGCGGGAGAAGTTGGGAGACCCAGTACTTC
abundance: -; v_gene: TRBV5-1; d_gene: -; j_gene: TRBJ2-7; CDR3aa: CASSNDGSSYEQYF; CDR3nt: TGCGCCAGCAGCAACGACGGGAGCTCCTACGAGCAGTACTTC
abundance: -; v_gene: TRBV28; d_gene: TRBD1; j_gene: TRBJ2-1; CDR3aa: CASSPRGQVLYNEQFF; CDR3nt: TGTGCCAGCAGTCCCCGGGGACAGGTTCTCTACAATGAGCAGTTCTTC
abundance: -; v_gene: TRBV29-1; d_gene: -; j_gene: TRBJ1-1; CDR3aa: CSVLYSNTEAFF; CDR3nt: TGCAGCGTGCTGTACTCGAACACTGAAGCTTTCTTT